A selection of T cell receptor beta chains follows, all from one sample in a study of shared clonotypes between healthy human individuals. Using immunoSEQ multiplex PCR, the repertoire was profiled, and TCRdb retains in-frame clones only, with some absent. The data show some 2,100,000 clones, approximately 96% seen once. The sample comprised naive CD4+ T cells sorted from blood. The receptors come from a man aged 18 to 30 in good health. CDR3s include the opening cysteine and the closing phenylalanine or tryptophan. A D gene is named only where the DNA matches it firmly. Size is omitted from some rows. Given values are once, few, many or a class for expanded clones.

clone_size,v_call,j_call,d_call,cdr3_aa,cdr3_nt
-,TRBV6-6,TRBJ2-7,-,CASSQPGSYEQYF,TGTGCCAGCAGTCAGCCGGGCTCCTACGAGCAGTACTTC
once,TRBV2,TRBJ2-2,TRBD2,CASSGLAGGSGELFF,TGTGCCAGCAGTGGGCTAGCGGGCGGCAGCGGGGAGCTGTTTTTT
once,TRBV18,TRBJ1-5,TRBD1,CASSPTGTGGAGDQPQHF,TGTGCCAGCTCACCAACGGGGACAGGGGGCGCGGGGGATCAGCCCCAGCATTTT
-,TRBV30,TRBJ1-2,-,CAWGTLTGGGYTF,TGTGCCTGGGGAACACTAACCGGCGGGGGCTACACCTTC
-,TRBV29-1,TRBJ1-4,TRBD1,CSVGTGGLEKLFF,TGCAGCGTTGGAACAGGGGGGTTGGAAAAACTGTTTTTT
-,TRBV18,TRBJ1-3,-,CASSPAGFTGNTIYF,TGTGCCAGCTCACCAGCAGGGTTTACTGGAAACACCATATATTTT
-,TRBV7-2,TRBJ1-6,-,CASSLGGFGSPLHF,TGTGCCAGCAGCTTAGGAGGATTTGGGTCACCCCTCCACTTT
-,TRBV11-2,TRBJ1-2,-,CASSLSGGYTF,TGTGCCAGCAGCTTGTCGGGTGGCTACACCTTC
-,TRBV19,TRBJ1-2,-,CASNPAGNYGYTF,TGTGCCAGTAATCCGGCCGGTAACTATGGCTACACCTTC
-,TRBV18,TRBJ2-7,-,CASSGGDYEQYF,TGTGCCAGCTCAGGAGGGGACTACGAGCAGTACTTC
-,TRBV7-2,TRBJ2-5,TRBD1,CASSLGGQPGETQYF,TGTGCCAGCAGCTTAGGGGGACAGCCGGGAGAGACCCAGTACTTC
-,TRBV19,TRBJ2-2,TRBD2,CASSFRRGGENTGELFF,TGTGCCAGTAGTTTTCGAAGGGGAGGGGAGAACACCGGGGAGCTGTTTTTT
-,TRBV25-1,TRBJ1-2,TRBD1,CASSELAGGYGYTF,TGTGCCAGCAGTGAATTGGCAGGGGGTTATGGCTACACCTTC
-,TRBV2,TRBJ2-3,TRBD2,CASSQLAGGTDTQYF,TGTGCCAGCAGTCAACTAGCGGGGGGCACAGATACGCAGTATTTT
-,TRBV7-6,TRBJ2-1,-,CASSLATSSSYNEQFF,TGTGCCAGCAGCTTAGCCACGAGCAGCTCCTACAATGAGCAGTTCTTC
-,TRBV2,TRBJ1-5,TRBD1,CASSYDRGNQPQHF,TGTGCCAGCAGCTACGACAGGGGCAATCAGCCCCAGCATTTT
-,TRBV28,TRBJ2-4,-,CASTSWEVAKNIQYF,TGTGCCAGCACCTCCTGGGAGGTAGCCAAAAACATTCAGTACTTC
-,TRBV5-6,TRBJ1-1,-,CASSAPAGGGWNTEAFF,TGTGCCAGCAGCGCCCCCGCCGGGGGAGGATGGAACACTGAAGCTTTCTTT
-,TRBV30,TRBJ2-7,-,CAWRRDISYEQYF,TGTGCCTGGAGACGGGACATCTCCTACGAGCAGTACTTC
-,TRBV19,TRBJ1-1,-,CASSAVPGAMNTEAFF,TGTGCCAGTAGTGCCGTCCCCGGGGCCATGAACACTGAAGCTTTCTTT
-,TRBV7-8,TRBJ2-3,TRBD2,CASSYLSGGATDTQYF,TGTGCCAGCAGCTACCTTAGCGGGGGGGCAACAGATACGCAGTATTTT
-,TRBV6-5,TRBJ2-5,TRBD2,CASSPREGRETQYF,TGTGCCAGCAGTCCTCGGGAGGGCCGGGAGACCCAGTACTTC
-,TRBV7-8,TRBJ1-6,-,CASSLVMANSPLHF,TGTGCCAGCAGCTTAGTTATGGCGAATTCACCCCTCCACTTT
-,TRBV7-9,TRBJ2-3,TRBD1,CASSLSTGMTDTQYF,TGTGCCAGCAGCTTATCGACAGGGATGACAGATACGCAGTATTTT